The T cell receptor beta chain under discussion was sequenced for a study of monozygotic twins with inflammatory bowel disease. Study findings and constraints: No single strong signal or clonotype associated with IBD was supported. No separation of different T cell subtypes was possible.

This CDR3 contains 14 residues. Used for each TCR library was 3500 ng of total RNA. TCRdb processed the 5' RACE reads again and assigns one entry to each CDR3 protein, with no DNA. This sample contains some 330,000 distinct CDR3 sequences. On this clonotype: Its antigen remains unknown.

Sequenced material: blood. The chain carries TRBV6-7 and TRBJ2-2; there is no DNA to check the TCRdb D call of TRBD1. TRBV6-7 is an open reading frame whose function is uncertain. This TCR was recovered from a human donor with ulcerative colitis or Crohn's disease, or a healthy co-twin of an affected twin (not recorded which). The CDR3 region is CASTVTGRTGELFF.